This is a list of T cell receptor beta chains from one sample in a study of CD8+ T cells in alopecia areata. Assay used: immunoSEQ multiplex PCR; TCRdb lists only in-frame clones, some missing. The profile covers approximately 13,000 clones, with approximately 58% appearing a single time and approximately 3.6% taken by the ten largest. What was sequenced was CD4+ Tregs sorted from blood. The receptors here all came from a human donor with alopecia areata. Each CDR3 is given with its conserved first and last residue. Fields, in order: J gene, D gene, clone size, V gene, CDR3 DNA, CDR3 protein. D genes are given only for firm matches. Expanded clones get a size class; other rows say once, few or many, or leave the size out.

J gene: TRBJ2-1; D gene: -; clone size: few; V gene: TRBV9; CDR3 DNA: TGTGCCAGCAGCGATCCCCTTGGGTCCTACAATGAGCAGTTCTTC; CDR3 protein: CASSDPLGSYNEQFF
J gene: TRBJ2-5; D gene: TRBD1; clone size: -; V gene: TRBV5-1; CDR3 DNA: TGCGCCAGCAGCCGAAGGACAGGGGCGGAGACCAAGTACTTC; CDR3 protein: CASSRRTGAETKYF
J gene: TRBJ2-3; D gene: TRBD1; clone size: once; V gene: TRBV25-1; CDR3 DNA: TGTGCCAGCAGTGAAGGACAGGGGAGGACGCAGTATTTT; CDR3 protein: CASSEGQGRTQYF
J gene: TRBJ2-3; D gene: -; clone size: -; V gene: TRBV5-1; CDR3 DNA: TGCGCCAGCAGCTTGTCAGGGTCGGGGACAGATACGCAGTATTTT; CDR3 protein: CASSLSGSGTDTQYF
J gene: TRBJ2-1; D gene: -; clone size: -; V gene: TRBV4-2; CDR3 DNA: TGTGCCAGCAGCCAAGTCCCAGTTCGTGAGCAGTTCTTC; CDR3 protein: CASSQVPVREQFF
J gene: TRBJ2-5; D gene: -; clone size: -; V gene: TRBV7-2; CDR3 DNA: TGTGCCAGCACCCTTCAAGAGACCCAGTACTTC; CDR3 protein: CASTLQETQYF
J gene: TRBJ2-5; D gene: -; clone size: few; V gene: TRBV29-1; CDR3 DNA: TGCAGCGTTGAAAGAACAGGGTGGACCCAGTACTTC; CDR3 protein: CSVERTGWTQYF
J gene: TRBJ2-1; D gene: -; clone size: -; V gene: TRBV11-1; CDR3 DNA: TGTGCCAGCAGCTTAGGGGGAGGCTCCTACAATGAGCAGTTCTTC; CDR3 protein: CASSLGGGSYNEQFF
J gene: TRBJ2-5; D gene: TRBD2; clone size: -; V gene: TRBV28; CDR3 DNA: TGTGCCAGCAGTTCTCTTACTTTAGCGGGAGGAGGAGAGACCCAGTACTTC; CDR3 protein: CASSSLTLAGGGETQYF
J gene: TRBJ2-3; D gene: -; clone size: -; V gene: TRBV28; CDR3 DNA: TGTGCCAGCAGTTTCGGGTCCGGGAACACAGATACGCAGTATTTT; CDR3 protein: CASSFGSGNTDTQYF
J gene: TRBJ1-1; D gene: TRBD1; clone size: -; V gene: TRBV6-1; CDR3 DNA: TGTGCCAGCACTATCGACAGGGACACTGAAGCTTTCTTT; CDR3 protein: CASTIDRDTEAFF
J gene: TRBJ2-3; D gene: TRBD2; clone size: few; V gene: TRBV4-3; CDR3 DNA: TGCGCCAGCAGCCAAGACAGCGGGAGGGCCACAGATACGCAGTATTTT; CDR3 protein: CASSQDSGRATDTQYF
J gene: TRBJ2-7; D gene: -; clone size: -; V gene: TRBV20-1; CDR3 DNA: TGCAGTGCCAGGGGACCCTACGAGCAGTACTTC; CDR3 protein: CSARGPYEQYF
J gene: TRBJ1-1; D gene: TRBD1; clone size: -; V gene: TRBV28; CDR3 DNA: TGTGCCAGCAGGACAGGGCTCACTGAAGCTTTCTTT; CDR3 protein: CASRTGLTEAFF